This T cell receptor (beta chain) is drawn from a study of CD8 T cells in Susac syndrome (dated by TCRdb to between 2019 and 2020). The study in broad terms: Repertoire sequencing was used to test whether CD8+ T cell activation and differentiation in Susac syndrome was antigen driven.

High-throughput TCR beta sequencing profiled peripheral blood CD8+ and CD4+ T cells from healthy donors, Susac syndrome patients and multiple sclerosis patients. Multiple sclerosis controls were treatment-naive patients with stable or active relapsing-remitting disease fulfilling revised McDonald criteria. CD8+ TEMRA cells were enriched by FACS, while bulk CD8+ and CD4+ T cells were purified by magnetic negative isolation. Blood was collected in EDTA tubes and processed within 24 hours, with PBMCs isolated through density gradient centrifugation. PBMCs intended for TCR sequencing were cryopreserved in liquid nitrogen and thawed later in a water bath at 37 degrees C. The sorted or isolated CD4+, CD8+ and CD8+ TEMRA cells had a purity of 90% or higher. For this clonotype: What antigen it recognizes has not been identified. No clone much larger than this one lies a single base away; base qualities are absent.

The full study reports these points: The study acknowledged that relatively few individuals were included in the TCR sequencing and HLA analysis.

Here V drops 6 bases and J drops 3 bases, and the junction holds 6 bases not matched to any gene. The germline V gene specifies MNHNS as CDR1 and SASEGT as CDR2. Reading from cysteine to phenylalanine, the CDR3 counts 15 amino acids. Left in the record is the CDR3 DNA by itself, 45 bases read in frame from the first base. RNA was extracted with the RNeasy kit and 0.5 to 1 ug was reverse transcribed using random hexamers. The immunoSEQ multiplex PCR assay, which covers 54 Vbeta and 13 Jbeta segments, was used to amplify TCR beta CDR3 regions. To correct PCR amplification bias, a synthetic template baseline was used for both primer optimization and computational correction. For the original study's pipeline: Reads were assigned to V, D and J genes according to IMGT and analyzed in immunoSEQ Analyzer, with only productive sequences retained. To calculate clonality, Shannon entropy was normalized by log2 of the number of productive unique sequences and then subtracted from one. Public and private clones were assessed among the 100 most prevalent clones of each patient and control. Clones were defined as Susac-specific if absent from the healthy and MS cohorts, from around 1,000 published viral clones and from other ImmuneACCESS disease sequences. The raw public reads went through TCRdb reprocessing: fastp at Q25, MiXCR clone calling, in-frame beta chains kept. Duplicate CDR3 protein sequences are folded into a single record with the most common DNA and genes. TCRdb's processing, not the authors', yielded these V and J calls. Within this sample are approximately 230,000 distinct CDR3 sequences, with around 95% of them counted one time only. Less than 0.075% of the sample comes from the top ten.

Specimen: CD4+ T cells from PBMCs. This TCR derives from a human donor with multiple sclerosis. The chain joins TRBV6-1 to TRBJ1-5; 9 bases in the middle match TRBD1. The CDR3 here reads CASRRGQGDNQPQHF. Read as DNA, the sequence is TGTGCCAGCAGGAGGGGACAGGGTGACAATCAGCCCCAGCATTTT.